These 13 T cell receptor beta chains share one sample of origin, sequenced in a study of human T cells and chemical hapten exposure. Time point specified: patch test 1, 2 weeks after DPC sensitization. The treatment is: therapeutic diphenylcyclopropenone sensitization with weekly scalp DPC. TCRdb reanalysed the RACE reads using MiXCR and keeps one entry per CDR3 protein. The table shows approximately 90,000 distinct CDR3 sequences, with roughly a tenth occurring only once. This material consisted of whole blood, taken in connection with sensitization to the hapten diphenylcyclopropenone (DPC). The receptors originated from a man between 35 and 55 years old with alopecia areata. Some clones in this sample may be carry-over from other donors' samples.

This sequence joins TRBV6-5 and TRBJ2-3; possible D gene TRBD2, 6 bases. There are 14 residues in the CDR3. V was trimmed by 3 bases and J by 3 bases, leaving 10 bases between them. Germline assignment: CDR1 MNHEY and CDR2 SVGAGI. The CDR3 region has the DNA TGTGCCAGCAGTTATTCCCGGGGGACAGATACGCAGTATTTT. Translation gives CASSYSRGTDTQYF.

As regards this clonotype: One end of the junction fails to match germline, which may point to a read error. CDR3 nucleotide sequence: TGCAGTCCTAGAGAGCATAGCGGGAGGAATGAGCAGTTCTTC. Its protein is CSPREHSGRNEQFF. V is TRBV20-1 and J is TRBJ2-1; 10 bases line up with TRBD2. This CDR3 has 14 residues. The germline V gene has CDR1 DFQATT and CDR2 SNEGSKA (reference sequence).

This clonotype occurred a few times. The chain is built from TRBV28 and TRBJ2-7; TRBD2 aligns across 8 bases. The germline V gene encodes CDR1 MDHEN and CDR2 SYDVKM. Trimming took 0 bases from V and 1 from J; bases not matched to a gene: 11. This CDR3 contains 18 residues. The CDR3 here is CASSLCQDVSGSSYEQYV. CDR3 DNA sequence: TGTGCCAGCAGTTTATGCCAAGACGTAAGCGGGAGTTCCTACGAGCAGTACGTC.

The gene calls are TRBV10-3 and TRBJ2-1; 7 positions match TRBD1. J lost 5 bases, V lost 4 bases, and 5 bases had no gene match. Looked up from germline, CDR1 is ENHRY and CDR2 is SYGVKD. CDR3 length: 14 residues. The chain's CDR3 is CAISVRQGNNEQFF. CDR3 DNA sequence: TGTGCCATCAGTGTTAGACAGGGCAACAATGAGCAGTTCTTC.

Ten or more counts support this clonotype. The V and J genes are TRBV29-1 and TRBJ2-7; D call uncertain. The CDR3 covers 11 residues. CDR1 SQVTM and CDR2 ANQGSEA come from the germline V gene. Trimming removed 4 bases from V and 3 bases from J, with 7 bases in between. CDR3 amino acids: CSVVLGYEQYV. CDR3 sequence (DNA): TGCAGCGTTGTACTGGGCTACGAGCAGTACGTC.

This clonotype was observed at least ten times. V is TRBV7-9 and J is TRBJ1-3; TRBD1 might be the D (6 bases). The CDR3 is made up of 13 amino acids. Between the trimmed V and J ends, which lost 0 bases and 7 bases, there was a span of 7 bases. CDR1 is SEHNR and CDR2 is FQNEAQ in the germline V gene (reference sequence). The CDR3 is CASSLAQGNTIYF. Here the CDR3 DNA reads TGTGCCAGCAGCTTAGCTCAGGGGAACACCATATATTTT.

This sequence joins TRBV5-1 and TRBJ1-4; D may be TRBD1 (6 bases). The germline V and J ends were trimmed by 4 bases and 0 bases, with 13 bases remaining between them. The CDR3 consists of 16 residues. Per germline, CDR1 SGHRS and CDR2 YFSETQ. The CDR3 is CASSPQGPSTNEKLFF. CDR3 coding DNA: TGCGCCAGCAGCCCACAGGGTCCTTCAACTAATGAAAAACTGTTTTTT.

In its sample, this clonotype was seen many times. The chain has TRBV7-2 and TRBJ1-3; no firm D call. The CDR3 has 15 residues. Germline CDR1 is SGHTA and CDR2 is FQGNSA. Trimming took 2 bases from V and 0 from J, leaving 8 bases between them. The CDR3 sequence: CASSLRSSSGNTIYF. The CDR3 coding sequence is TGTGCCAGCAGCTTACGGTCGAGCTCTGGAAACACCATATATTTT.

This clonotype occurred many times. This rearrangement joins TRBV7-8 to TRBJ2-2; no definite D call. From germline, CDR1 is SGHVS and CDR2 FQNEAQ. V was clipped by 2 bases and J by 7 bases, with 2 bases between them. The CDR3 is 11 amino acids. The CDR3 DNA reads as TGTGCCAGCAGCTTACTCGGGGAGCTGTTTTTT. This gives the protein CASSLLGELFF.

This clonotype was counted ten times or more. The rearrangement joins TRBV2 to TRBJ2-4; D gene ambiguous. Trimming left V 7 bases short and J 0 bases short, with 16 bases between. The CDR3 sequence is 16 residues long. Germline-derived CDR1 and CDR2 are SNHLY and FYNNEI. In nucleotides, the CDR3 is TGTGCCAGCACCGGGCAGGACCTTCTAGCCAAAAACATTCAGTACTTC. Protein product: CASTGQDLLAKNIQYF.

This clonotype has only a few counts. CDR3: CASSHTGTRGNEQFF. CDR3 sequence (DNA): TGTGCCAGCAGCCACACCGGGACTAGGGGAAATGAGCAGTTCTTC. J is TRBJ2-1 and V is TRBV14; 8 bases fit TRBD2. V shed 3 bases and J 7 bases; nucleotides not matched to a gene: 8. CDR3 size: 15 residues. Germline V gene sequence: CDR1 SGHDN, CDR2 FVKESK.

The CDR3 here is CASSEVVEQFF. The CDR3 coding sequence is TGTGCCAGCAGTGAAGTTGTGGAACAGTTCTTC. This rearrangement joins TRBV2 to TRBJ2-1; D uncertain. Deletions cut 1 base from V and 13 bases from J, with 8 bases between. Germline CDR1 reads SNHLY; CDR2 reads FYNNEI. The CDR3 is made up of 11 amino acids.

The chain recombines TRBV12-3 or TRBV12-4 with TRBJ1-4, with D possibly matching TRBD1 (5 bases). V dropped 7 bases and J dropped 0 bases, with 12 bases sitting between them. CDR3 size: 15 residues. The CDR3 loop is CASKNRGATNEKLFF. Written as DNA, the CDR3 is TGTGCCAGCAAGAATAGGGGAGCAACTAATGAAAAACTGTTTTTT.